The clone carrying this T cell receptor (beta chain) was detected only a few times. Antigen unknown. This entry is derived from a study of identical twins. Findings and caveats of the study: Shared out-of-frame alpha sequences (those common to twins) showed excess low generation probability.

CDR1 is MDHEN, CDR2 SYDVKM, per germline. This CDR3 region has 14 residues. V shed 6 bases and J shed 3 bases, with 13 bases lying between them. TCRdb analysed the 5' RACE reads with MiXCR anew, one entry per CDR3 protein. Of 470,000 or so distinct CDR3 sequences in the sample, approximately 25% were seen once. The data were also submitted as part of a second study, on T cells expressing NK-cell markers.

The V call is TRBV28, the J call TRBJ2-3; D tentatively fits TRBD1 or TRBD2 (5 bases each). Sequencing was performed on CD4+ T cells sorted from blood. The clonotype comes from a woman under 30 in good health. The CDR3 is CASRERGRTDTQYF. As DNA, the CDR3 is TGTGCCAGCAGGGAGAGGGGTCGGACAGATACGCAGTATTTT.